A single sample is the source of the 6 T cell receptor beta chains below, sequenced in a study of blood T cells in healthy people across ages. The use of a sample-barcoded 5' primer and a J-beta primer mix characterized a second PCR of about 6 to 12 cycles. TCRdb ran MiXCR on the 5' RACE reads and lists one entry per CDR3 protein. Here the sample spans fewer than 800,000 distinct CDR3 sequences, roughly 21% being singletons. The material sequenced was blood. Every receptor here comes from a man in his 70s in good health.

This chain uses TRBV2 with TRBJ2-3, with 10 bases matching TRBD1. CDR1 and CDR2 (germline): SNHLY, FYNNEI. The CDR3 covers 14 residues. V shed 11 bases, J shed 2 bases, and the junction held 7 bases outside the gene matches. The CDR3 sequence: CAPRTGGSTDTQYF. As DNA, the CDR3 is TGTGCCCCCCGGACAGGGGGATCCACAGATACGCAGTATTTT. Variable domain in full (rest from reference TRBV2 and TRBJ2-3): EPEVTQTPSHQVTQMGQEVILRCVPISNHLYFYWYRQILGQKVEFLVSFYNNEISEKSEIFDDQFSVERPDGSNFTLKIRSTKLEDSAMYFCAPRTGGSTDTQYFGPGTRLTVL.

This clonotype was detected a few times. The chain joins TRBV28 to TRBJ2-5; D is possibly TRBD1 or TRBD2 (6 bases each). With 5 bases removed from V and 9 bases from J, the gap between germline ends came to 19 bases. CDR3 length equals 14 residues. Germline values: CDR1 MDHEN, CDR2 SYDVKM. The CDR3 protein is CASSRASKGEAQYF. In DNA form, the CDR3 reads TGTGCCAGCAGTCGGGCCTCGAAGGGGGAGGCCCAGTACTTC.

This clonotype was seen many times. The genes are TRBV6-2 or TRBV6-3 and TRBJ2-1, with D unresolved. Trimming removed 0 bases from V and 6 bases from J, with 9 bases in between. Germline CDR1 is MNHEY and CDR2 is SVGEGT. The CDR3 spans 14 residues. The CDR3: CASSYSMSGNEQFF. In DNA form, the CDR3 reads TGTGCCAGCAGTTACTCGATGAGTGGCAATGAGCAGTTCTTC.

This chain links TRBV5-1 with TRBJ2-7; unclear D gene. Germline assignment: CDR1 SGHRS and CDR2 YFSETQ. The CDR3 has 14 amino acids. Trimming shortened V by 7 bases and J by 5 bases, and 19 bases separated the two germline ends. In DNA form, the CDR3 reads TGCGCCAGCCAAACGACCGGAGCTCAGGACGAGCAGTACTTC. This encodes CASQTTGAQDEQYF.

The rearrangement uses TRBV15 and TRBJ2-7; D remains ambiguous. Germline V CDR1 and CDR2: LNHNV, YYDKDF (reference sequence). This CDR3 contains 13 residues. Trimming removed 5 bases from V and 0 bases from J, with 8 bases in between. The CDR3 DNA reads TGTGCCACCAGCTTCCGGGCCTCCTACGAGCAGTACTTC. It encodes CATSFRASYEQYF.

This clonotype was seen a few times. The rearrangement links TRBV20-1 to TRBJ2-5; D is unclear. The J call is in doubt because the DNA end fits TRBJ2-7 better. The CDR3 spans 14 residues. In germline, CDR1 is DFQATT, CDR2 SNEGSKA (reference sequence). The CDR3: CSARSRQTSYEQYF. The CDR3 nucleotides are TGCAGTGCTAGAAGTCGGCAGACCTCCTACGAGCAGTACTTC.